Listed below are T cell receptor beta chains from one sample, sequenced in a study of shared clonotypes between healthy human individuals. The assay was immunoSEQ multiplex PCR, and TCRdb's table has in-frame clones only and misses some. This repertoire shows 600,000 to 750,000 clones, around 72% found once; its top ten account for 1.8%. The sample consisted of memory CD4+ T cells sorted from blood. The receptors originated from a woman between 25 and 40 years old in good health. Each CDR3 is given with its conserved first and last residue. Each record gives: clone size, D gene, J gene, V gene, CDR3 DNA, CDR3 protein. A D gene is named only where the DNA matches it firmly. Expanded clones are given a class, and other clones once, few, many or no size at all.

NA TRBD2 TRBJ2-1 TRBV28 TGTGCCAGCACCCTCTACAGCGGGAGCGGACACAATGAGCAGTTCTTC CASTLYSGSGHNEQFF
few TRBD1 TRBJ2-5 TRBV7-9 TGTGCCAGCAGCCTCTGGACAGGGGCGATCCAAGAGACCCAGTACTTC CASSLWTGAIQETQYF
NA TRBD2 TRBJ2-5 TRBV11-2 TGTGCCAGCAGCTTAGGGGGACTAGCGGGAGTAGAGACCCAGTACTTC CASSLGGLAGVETQYF
NA TRBD1 TRBJ2-3 TRBV11-2 TGTGCCAGCAGCTTAGGACAGGGGGCGTATGTAGATACGCAGTATTTT CASSLGQGAYVDTQYF
NA TRBD1 TRBJ2-1 TRBV27 TGTGCCAGCAGTGGGACAGGGTCGCGTGAGCAGTTCTTC CASSGTGSREQFF
NA TRBD2 TRBJ2-2 TRBV30 TGTGCCTGGTCCCCACCGCGGGGGGAAAACACCGGGGAGCTGTTTTTT CAWSPPRGENTGELFF
NA TRBD2 TRBJ2-2 TRBV11-2 TGTGCCAGCAGCCCCGGGGGACTAGCGGCGGGCACCGGGGAGCTGTTTTTT CASSPGGLAAGTGELFF
NA TRBD2 TRBJ2-7 TRBV19 TGTGCCAGTAGTACTGGGACTAGCGGGAGATTCTCCTACGAGCAGTACTTC CASSTGTSGRFSYEQYF
NA NA TRBJ2-1 TRBV4-1 TGCGCCAGCAGCCAAGGTCAAGCGAGTTCCTACAATGAGCAGTTCTTC CASSQGQASSYNEQFF
NA NA TRBJ1-1 TRBV6-1 TGTGCCAGCAGTGAAGGTTTCGGGGTCCGGAAAGCTTTCTTT CASSEGFGVRKAFF
NA TRBD1 TRBJ2-5 TRBV10-3 TGTGCCATCAGTGAAGGGGGCATCCAAGAGACCCAGTACTTC CAISEGGIQETQYF
NA NA TRBJ1-4 TRBV2 TGTGCCAGCAGGTGGGGGAAAGAAAAACTGTTTTTT CASRWGKEKLFF
NA TRBD1 TRBJ2-7 TRBV7-9 TGTGCCAGCAGCTTAGCGGTTGAGGGGGCAAGCTTC CASSLAVEGASF
NA TRBD1 TRBJ1-2 TRBV7-8 TGTGCCAGCAGCCCGATGACAGGGAGGTATGGCTACACCTTC CASSPMTGRYGYTF
NA TRBD2 TRBJ2-4 TRBV7-3 TGTGCCAGCAGCTCAGGAGGACTAGCGGGAAACATTCAGTACTTC CASSSGGLAGNIQYF
NA NA TRBJ1-1 TRBV19 TGTGCCAGTAGTCTAGGACAGTACACTGAAGCTTTCTTT CASSLGQYTEAFF
many NA TRBJ2-7 TRBV2 TGTGCCAGCAGTGCCCCGAGCTCCTACGAGCAGTACTTC CASSAPSSYEQYF
NA TRBD1 TRBJ1-1 TRBV27 TGTGCCAGCTCTACGGACAGGGACACTGAAGCTTTCTTT CASSTDRDTEAFF
NA NA TRBJ2-2 TRBV19 TGTGCCAGTAGTATCGGGGGTCGGGGCACCGGGGAGCTGTTTTTT CASSIGGRGTGELFF
NA NA TRBJ2-1 TRBV29-1 TGCAGCGTCCAGCCAGTAGCCTACAATGAGCAGTTCTTC CSVQPVAYNEQFF